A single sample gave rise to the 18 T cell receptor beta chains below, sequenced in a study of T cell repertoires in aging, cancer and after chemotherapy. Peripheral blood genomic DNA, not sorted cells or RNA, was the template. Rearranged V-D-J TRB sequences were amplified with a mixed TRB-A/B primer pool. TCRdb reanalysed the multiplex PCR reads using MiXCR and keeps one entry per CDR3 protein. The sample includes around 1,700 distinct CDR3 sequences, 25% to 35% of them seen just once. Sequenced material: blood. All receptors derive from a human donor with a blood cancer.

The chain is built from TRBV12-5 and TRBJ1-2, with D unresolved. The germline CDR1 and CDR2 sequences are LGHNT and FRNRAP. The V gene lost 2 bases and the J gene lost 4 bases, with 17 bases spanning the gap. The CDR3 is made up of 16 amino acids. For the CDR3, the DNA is TGTGCTAGTGGTTTGAAATTGGGGTCTGTTGGCTATGGCTACACCTTC. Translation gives CASGLKLGSVGYGYTF.

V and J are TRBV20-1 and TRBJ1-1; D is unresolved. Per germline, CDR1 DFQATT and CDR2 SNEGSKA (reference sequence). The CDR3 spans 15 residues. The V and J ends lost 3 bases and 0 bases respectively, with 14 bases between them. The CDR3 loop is CSARAPGKMNTEAFF. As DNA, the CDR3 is TGCAGTGCTAGGGCCCCTGGGAAGATGAACACTGAAGCTTTCTTT.

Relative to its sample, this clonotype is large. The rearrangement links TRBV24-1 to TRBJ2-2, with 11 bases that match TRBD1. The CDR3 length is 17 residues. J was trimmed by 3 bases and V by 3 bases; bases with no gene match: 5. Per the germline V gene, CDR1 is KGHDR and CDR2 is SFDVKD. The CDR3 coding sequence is TGTGCCACCAGTGATAACCGGGACAGGGGGTACACCGGGGAGCTGTTTTTT. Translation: CATSDNRDRGYTGELFF.

CDR3 bases: TGTGCCAGCAGTTTACCACAGCGGGGGACGGGGGTTGAGCAGTTCTTC. Translation gives CASSLPQRGTGVEQFF. V gene TRBV6-5 combines with J gene TRBJ2-1; 8 bases agree with TRBD2. CDR1 MNHEY and CDR2 SVGAGI come from the germline V gene. V gave up 4 bases and J gave up 9 bases; unmatched junction bases: 14. This CDR3 has 16 amino acids.

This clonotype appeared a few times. The CDR3 loop is CASTIGANTEAFF. The CDR3 DNA sequence: TGTGCCAGCACCATAGGGGCTAACACTGAAGCTTTCTTT. V and J are TRBV5-4 and TRBJ1-1, with D possibly TRBD1 on 5 matching bases. CDR1 is SGHNT and CDR2 is YYREEE in the germline V gene (reference sequence). V lost 6 bases and J 2 bases, leaving 11 bases between the germline ends. There are 13 residues in the CDR3.

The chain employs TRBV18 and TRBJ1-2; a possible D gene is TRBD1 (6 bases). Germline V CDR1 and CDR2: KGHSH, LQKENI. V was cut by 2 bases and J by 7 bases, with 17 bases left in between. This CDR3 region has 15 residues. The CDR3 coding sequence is TGTGCCAGCTCACCATTCGACAGGCCAGAGGGTGGCTACACCTTC. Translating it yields CASSPFDRPEGGYTF.

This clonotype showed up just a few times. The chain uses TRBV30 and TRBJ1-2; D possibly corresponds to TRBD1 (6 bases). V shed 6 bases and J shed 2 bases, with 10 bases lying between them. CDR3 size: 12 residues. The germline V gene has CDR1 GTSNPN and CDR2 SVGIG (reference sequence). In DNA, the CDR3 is TGTGCCTGCCAGGGGAAAAACTATGGCTACACCTTC. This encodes CACQGKNYGYTF.

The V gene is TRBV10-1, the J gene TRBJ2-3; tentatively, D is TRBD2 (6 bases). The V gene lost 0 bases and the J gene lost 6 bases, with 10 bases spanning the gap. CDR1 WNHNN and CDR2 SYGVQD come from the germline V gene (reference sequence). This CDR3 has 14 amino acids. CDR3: CASSESSAGDTQYF. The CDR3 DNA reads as TGCGCCAGCAGTGAGTCGAGCGCGGGGGATACGCAGTATTTT.

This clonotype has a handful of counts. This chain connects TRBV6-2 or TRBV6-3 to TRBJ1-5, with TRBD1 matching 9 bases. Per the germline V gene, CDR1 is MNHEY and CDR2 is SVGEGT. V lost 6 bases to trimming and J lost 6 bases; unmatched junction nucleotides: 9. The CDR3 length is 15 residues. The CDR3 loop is CASRPNRGQGQPQHF. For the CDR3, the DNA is TGTGCCAGCAGACCAAACAGGGGGCAAGGTCAGCCCCAGCATTTT.

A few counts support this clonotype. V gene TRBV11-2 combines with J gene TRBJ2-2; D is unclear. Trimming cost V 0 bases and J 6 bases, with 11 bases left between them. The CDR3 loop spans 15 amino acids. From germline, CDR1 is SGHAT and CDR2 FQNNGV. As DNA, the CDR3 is TGTGCCAGCAGCTTAGATTGGCCTCCCCCCGGGGAGCTGTTTTTT. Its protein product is CASSLDWPPPGELFF.

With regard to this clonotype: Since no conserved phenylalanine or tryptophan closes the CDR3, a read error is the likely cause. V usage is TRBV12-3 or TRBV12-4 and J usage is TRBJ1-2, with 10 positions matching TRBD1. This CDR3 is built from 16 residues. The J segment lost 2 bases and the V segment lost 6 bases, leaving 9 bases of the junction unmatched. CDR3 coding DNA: TGTGCCAGCAGGCAAACTGACAGGGGGCTAAACTATGGCTACACCTGC. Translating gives CASRQTDRGLNYGYTC.

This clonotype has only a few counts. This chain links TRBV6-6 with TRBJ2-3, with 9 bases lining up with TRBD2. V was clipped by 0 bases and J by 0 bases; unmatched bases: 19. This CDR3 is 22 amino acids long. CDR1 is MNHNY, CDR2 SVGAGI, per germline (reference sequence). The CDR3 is CASSYSMWVGNSGGISTDTQYF. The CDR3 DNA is TGTGCCAGCAGTTACTCGATGTGGGTGGGGAACAGCGGGGGGATTAGCACAGATACGCAGTATTTT.

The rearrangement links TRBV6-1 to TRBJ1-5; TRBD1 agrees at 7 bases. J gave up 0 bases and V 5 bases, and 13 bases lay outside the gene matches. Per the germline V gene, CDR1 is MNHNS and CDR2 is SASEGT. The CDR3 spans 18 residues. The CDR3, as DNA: TGTGCCAGCAGTCCCCGGGGGACAGAACGAATTAGCAATCAGCCCCAGCATTTT. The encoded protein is CASSPRGTERISNQPQHF.

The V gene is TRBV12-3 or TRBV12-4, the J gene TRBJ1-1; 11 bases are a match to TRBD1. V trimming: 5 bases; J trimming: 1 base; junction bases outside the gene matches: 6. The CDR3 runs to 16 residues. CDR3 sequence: CASSLGTGGKNTEAFF. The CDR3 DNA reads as TGTGCCAGCAGTCTCGGGACAGGGGGGAAGAACACTGAAGCTTTCTTT.

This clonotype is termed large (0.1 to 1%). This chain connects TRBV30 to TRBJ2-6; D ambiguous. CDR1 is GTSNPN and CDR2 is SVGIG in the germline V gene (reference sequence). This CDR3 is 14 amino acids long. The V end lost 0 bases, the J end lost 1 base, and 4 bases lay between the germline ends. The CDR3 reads CAWSVGSGANVLTF. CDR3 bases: TGTGCCTGGAGTGTCGGGTCTGGGGCCAACGTCCTGACTTTC.

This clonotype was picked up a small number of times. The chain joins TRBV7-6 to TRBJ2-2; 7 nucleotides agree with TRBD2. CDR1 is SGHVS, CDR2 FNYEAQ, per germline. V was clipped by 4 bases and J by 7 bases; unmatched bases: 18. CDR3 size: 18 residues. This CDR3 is CASSSRTPRGVYGGELFF. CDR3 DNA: TGTGCCAGCAGCTCCCGAACCCCACGGGGGGTTTACGGCGGGGAGCTGTTTTTT.

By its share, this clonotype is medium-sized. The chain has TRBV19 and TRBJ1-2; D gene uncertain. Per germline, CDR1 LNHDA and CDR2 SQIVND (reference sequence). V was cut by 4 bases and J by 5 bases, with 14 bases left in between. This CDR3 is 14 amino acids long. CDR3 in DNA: TGTGCCAGTAGTAGGGAGGGTACTAGGTATGGCTACACCTTC. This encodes CASSREGTRYGYTF.

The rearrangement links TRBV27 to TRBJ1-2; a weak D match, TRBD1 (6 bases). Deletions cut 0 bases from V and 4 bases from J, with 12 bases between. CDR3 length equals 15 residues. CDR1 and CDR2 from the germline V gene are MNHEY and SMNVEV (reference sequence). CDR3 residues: CASSLSQGTIYGYTF. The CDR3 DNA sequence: TGTGCCAGCAGTTTATCTCAGGGGACTATCTATGGCTACACCTTC.